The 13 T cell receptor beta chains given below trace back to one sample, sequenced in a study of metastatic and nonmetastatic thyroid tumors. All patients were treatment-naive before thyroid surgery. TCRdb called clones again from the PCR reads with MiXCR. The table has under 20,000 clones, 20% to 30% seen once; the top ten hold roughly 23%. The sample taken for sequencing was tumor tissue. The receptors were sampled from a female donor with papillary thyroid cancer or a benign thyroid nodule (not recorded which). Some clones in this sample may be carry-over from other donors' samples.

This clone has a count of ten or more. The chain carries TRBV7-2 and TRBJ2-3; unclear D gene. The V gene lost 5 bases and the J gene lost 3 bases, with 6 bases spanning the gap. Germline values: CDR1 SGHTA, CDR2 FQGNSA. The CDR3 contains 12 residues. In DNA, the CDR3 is TGTGCCAGCAGCCTAGGGACAGATACGCAGTATTTT. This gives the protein CASSLGTDTQYF.

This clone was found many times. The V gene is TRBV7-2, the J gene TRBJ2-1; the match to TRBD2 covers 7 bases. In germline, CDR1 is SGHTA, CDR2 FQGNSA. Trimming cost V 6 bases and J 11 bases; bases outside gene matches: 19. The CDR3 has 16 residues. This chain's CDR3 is CASRPSRDYPPNKQFF. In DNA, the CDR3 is TGTGCCAGCAGGCCCTCTAGGGACTATCCACCTAATAAGCAGTTCTTC.

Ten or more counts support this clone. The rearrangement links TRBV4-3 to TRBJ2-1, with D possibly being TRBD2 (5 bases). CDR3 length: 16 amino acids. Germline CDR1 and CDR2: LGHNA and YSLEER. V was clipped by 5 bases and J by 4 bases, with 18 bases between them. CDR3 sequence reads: CASSFLGMKGYNEQFF. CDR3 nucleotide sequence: TGCGCCAGCAGCTTCCTCGGGATGAAGGGTTACAATGAGCAGTTCTTC.

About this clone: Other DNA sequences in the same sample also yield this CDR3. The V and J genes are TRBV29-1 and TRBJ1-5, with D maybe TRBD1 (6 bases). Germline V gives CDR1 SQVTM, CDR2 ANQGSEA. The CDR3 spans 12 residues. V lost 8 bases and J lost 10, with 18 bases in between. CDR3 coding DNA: TGCAGCACCCTGACAGGTGGGGGTCCCCAGCATTTT. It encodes CSTLTGGGPQHF.

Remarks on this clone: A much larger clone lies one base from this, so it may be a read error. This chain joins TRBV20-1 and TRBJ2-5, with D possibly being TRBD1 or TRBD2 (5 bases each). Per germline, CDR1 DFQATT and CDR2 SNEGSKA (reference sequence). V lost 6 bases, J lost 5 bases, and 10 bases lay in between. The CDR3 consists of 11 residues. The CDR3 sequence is CSALGVETQYF. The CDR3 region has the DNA TGCAGTGCCCTGGGGGTGGAGACCCAGTACTTC.

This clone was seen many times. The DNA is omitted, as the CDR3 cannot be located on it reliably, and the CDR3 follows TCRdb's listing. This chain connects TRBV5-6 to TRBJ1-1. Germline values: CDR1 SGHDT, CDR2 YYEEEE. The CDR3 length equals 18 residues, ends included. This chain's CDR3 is CASSLVGRGAVGNTEVFF.

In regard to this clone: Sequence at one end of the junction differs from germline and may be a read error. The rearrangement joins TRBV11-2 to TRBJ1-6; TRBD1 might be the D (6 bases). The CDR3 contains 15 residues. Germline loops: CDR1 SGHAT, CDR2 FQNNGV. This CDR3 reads CASSYTGQNNPPLHF. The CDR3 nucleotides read TGTGCCAGCAGTTACACCGGACAGAATAATCCACCCCTCCACTTT.

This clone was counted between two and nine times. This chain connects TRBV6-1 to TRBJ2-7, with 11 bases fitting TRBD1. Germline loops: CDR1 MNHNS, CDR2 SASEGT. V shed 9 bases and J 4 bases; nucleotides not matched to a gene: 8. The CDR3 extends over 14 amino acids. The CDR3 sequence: CASMGQGGWYEQYF. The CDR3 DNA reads TGTGCCAGTATGGGACAGGGGGGTTGGTACGAGCAGTACTTC.

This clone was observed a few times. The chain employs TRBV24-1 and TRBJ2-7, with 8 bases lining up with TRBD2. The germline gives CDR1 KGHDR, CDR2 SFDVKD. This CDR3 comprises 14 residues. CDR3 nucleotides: TGTGACACAAGTCCGGCTTTAGCGGGAAGTGGGCAGTACTTC. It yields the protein CDTSPALAGSGQYF.

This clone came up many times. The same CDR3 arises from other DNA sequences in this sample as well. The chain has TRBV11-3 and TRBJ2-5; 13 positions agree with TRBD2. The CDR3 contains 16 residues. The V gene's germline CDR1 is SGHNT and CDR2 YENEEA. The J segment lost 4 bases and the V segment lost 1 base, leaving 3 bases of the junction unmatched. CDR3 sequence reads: CASSLGLAGGGETQYF. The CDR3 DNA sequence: TGTGCCAGCAGCTTAGGACTAGCGGGAGGCGGAGAGACCCAGTACTTC.

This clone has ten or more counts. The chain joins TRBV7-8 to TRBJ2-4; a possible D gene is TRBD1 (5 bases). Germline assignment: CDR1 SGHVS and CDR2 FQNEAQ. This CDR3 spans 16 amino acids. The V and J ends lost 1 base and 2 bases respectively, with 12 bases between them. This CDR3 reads CASSLGAGLTKNIQYF. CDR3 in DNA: TGTGCCAGCAGCTTAGGGGCAGGGCTGACCAAAAACATTCAGTACTTC.

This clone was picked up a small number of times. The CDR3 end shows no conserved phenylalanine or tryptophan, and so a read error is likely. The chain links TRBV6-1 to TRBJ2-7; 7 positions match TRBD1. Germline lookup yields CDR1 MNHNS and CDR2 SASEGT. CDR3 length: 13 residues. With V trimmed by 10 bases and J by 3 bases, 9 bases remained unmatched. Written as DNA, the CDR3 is TGTGCCATCAGCTCACAGGGGATCTACGAGCAGTACCTC. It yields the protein CAISSQGIYEQYL.

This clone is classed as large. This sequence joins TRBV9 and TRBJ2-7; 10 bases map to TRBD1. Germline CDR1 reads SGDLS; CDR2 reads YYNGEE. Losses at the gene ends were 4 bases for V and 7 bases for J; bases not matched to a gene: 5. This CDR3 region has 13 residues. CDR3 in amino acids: CASSIDRGQEQYF. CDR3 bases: TGTGCCAGCAGCATCGACAGGGGGCAAGAGCAGTACTTC.